A selection of T cell receptor beta chains follows, all from one sample in a study of cytomegalovirus exposure and HLA in healthy donors. Only in-frame clones appear in the TCRdb table, and some are missing; sequencing was by immunoSEQ multiplex PCR. The sample consists of 200,000 to 300,000 clones, around nine tenths of them appearing once. Input material: PBMCs. These receptors were obtained from a man aged 18 to 29 in good health and CMV-seronegative. CDR3s include the opening cysteine and the closing phenylalanine or tryptophan. D genes are given only for firm matches. Size is stated for part of the rows, as once, few or many counts, or as a class when the clone is expanded.

j_call clone_size v_call d_call cdr3_aa cdr3_nt
TRBJ2-3 . TRBV28 . CASRRAPADTQYF TGTGCCAGCAGAAGAGCCCCGGCAGATACGCAGTATTTT
TRBJ1-6 . TRBV7-8 . CASSRAGRARESYNSPLHF TGTGCCAGCAGCCGGGCGGGACGGGCGCGGGAATCCTATAATTCACCCCTCCACTTT
TRBJ1-1 . TRBV7-6 . CASREGRNTEAFF TGTGCCAGCAGGGAGGGGAGGAACACTGAAGCTTTCTTT
TRBJ2-7 . TRBV7-2 . CASSSPGGEQYF TGTGCCAGCAGCTCCCCCGGGGGTGAGCAGTACTTC
TRBJ2-5 . TRBV6-6 . CASSYTSQETQYF TGTGCCAGCAGTTACACCAGTCAAGAGACCCAGTACTTC
TRBJ2-7 few TRBV2 . CASRGDYRPYEQYF TGTGCCAGCAGGGGCGACTATAGACCTTACGAGCAGTACTTC
TRBJ2-1 . TRBV11-3 TRBD2 CASSLLAGGYNEQFF TGTGCCAGCAGCTTACTAGCGGGGGGCTACAATGAGCAGTTCTTC
TRBJ2-3 . TRBV7-2 . CASSLALRLARDTQYF TGTGCCAGCAGCTTAGCGCTGAGACTGGCGCGCGATACGCAGTATTTT
TRBJ1-3 . TRBV30 . CAWIGGYGNTIYF TGTGCCTGGATTGGGGGGTATGGAAACACCATATATTTT
TRBJ1-1 . TRBV9 TRBD1 CASSLGGVNTEAFF TGTGCCAGCAGCCTAGGGGGCGTGAACACTGAAGCTTTCTTT
TRBJ2-3 . TRBV29-1 TRBD1 CSVKPGQGLTDTQYF TGCAGCGTCAAACCGGGACAGGGTTTGACAGATACGCAGTATTTT
TRBJ1-5 . TRBV28 . CASTQTGQPQHF TGTGCCAGCACCCAGACTGGTCAGCCCCAGCATTTT
TRBJ1-1 once TRBV9 . CASSVGVRTEAFF TGTGCCAGCAGCGTCGGGGTGCGGACTGAAGCTTTCTTT
TRBJ1-1 . TRBV4-3 . CASSQEVRGTEAFF TGCGCCAGCAGCCAAGAAGTGCGGGGGACTGAAGCTTTCTTT
TRBJ1-5 . TRBV4-3 . CASSQDLSQPQHF TGCGCCAGCAGCCAAGATCTGAGTCAGCCCCAGCATTTT
TRBJ2-7 . TRBV29-1 . CSVEDRFYEQYF TGCAGCGTTGAAGACAGATTCTACGAGCAGTACTTC
TRBJ1-1 once TRBV2 TRBD1 CASIYGQADNTEAFF TGTGCCAGCATTTACGGACAGGCCGATAACACTGAAGCTTTCTTT
TRBJ1-1 . TRBV28 TRBD1 CASSLGTGGYTEAFF TGTGCCAGCAGTCTCGGGACAGGGGGGTACACTGAAGCTTTCTTT
TRBJ1-1 . TRBV5-1 TRBD1 CASSLGQGVNTEAFF TGCGCCAGCAGCTTGGGCCAGGGGGTGAACACTGAAGCTTTCTTT
TRBJ2-2 . TRBV27 . CASSAALKTGELFF TGTGCCAGCAGTGCGGCACTCAAAACCGGGGAGCTGTTTTTT
TRBJ2-2 . TRBV2 . CARGPGELFF TGTGCCAGGGGCCCCGGGGAGCTGTTTTTT
TRBJ2-1 . TRBV7-8 TRBD2 CASSFRRREGLNEQFF TGTGCCAGCAGCTTCAGGAGGCGGGAGGGCCTCAATGAGCAGTTCTTC
TRBJ2-5 once TRBV18 TRBD2 CASSPSGQETQYF TGTGCCAGCTCTCCTAGCGGGCAAGAGACCCAGTACTTC
TRBJ2-7 few TRBV6-6 . CASSYGTASYEQYF TGTGCCAGCAGTTACGGGACTGCCTCCTACGAGCAGTACTTC
TRBJ2-1 . TRBV28 TRBD2 CASSLELAVNNEQFF TGTGCCAGCAGTTTGGAACTAGCGGTAAACAATGAGCAGTTCTTC
TRBJ2-5 . TRBV9 TRBD2 CASSGSGGRQETQYF TGTGCCAGCAGCGGTAGCGGGGGGCGCCAAGAGACCCAGTACTTC
TRBJ2-7 . TRBV5-1 . CASSLGPGHNYEQYF TGCGCCAGCAGCCTGGGCCCGGGACACAACTACGAGCAGTACTTC
TRBJ2-3 . TRBV30 TRBD2 CATGLPGLAGGRDTQYF TGTGCCACGGGCCTTCCAGGACTAGCGGGAGGTCGAGATACGCAGTATTTT
TRBJ2-2 . TRBV11-2 TRBD2 CASSSTSGRAGELFF TGTGCCAGCAGCTCTACTAGCGGGAGGGCCGGGGAGCTGTTTTTT
TRBJ1-2 . TRBV4-1 . CASSQEGARYYGYTF TGCGCCAGCAGCCAAGAAGGGGCCAGGTACTATGGCTACACCTTC
TRBJ2-1 . TRBV7-9 TRBD1 CASSGTGGNEQFF TGTGCCAGCTCCGGGACAGGGGGCAACGAGCAGTTCTTC
TRBJ2-7 . TRBV4-3 TRBD2 CASSQVTGGDYEQYF TGCGCCAGCAGCCAAGTCACGGGAGGGGATTACGAGCAGTACTTC
TRBJ1-1 . TRBV5-4 . CASAAGIESYTEAFF TGTGCCAGCGCCGCAGGGATTGAAAGCTATACTGAAGCTTTCTTT
TRBJ1-5 . TRBV4-3 . CASSQDLYRSQPQHF TGCGCCAGCAGCCAAGATCTGTACAGATCACAGCCCCAGCATTTT
TRBJ1-1 . TRBV28 . CATPGRDTEAFF TGTGCCACCCCCGGGAGAGACACTGAAGCTTTCTTT
TRBJ2-1 . TRBV11-2 TRBD2 CASSPSGGYNEQFF TGTGCCAGCAGCCCTAGCGGGGGATACAATGAGCAGTTCTTC
TRBJ2-3 . TRBV9 . CASSPREIRRSTDTQYF TGTGCCAGCAGCCCCCGGGAGATTAGGAGGAGCACAGATACGCAGTATTTT
TRBJ1-6 . TRBV21-1 . CASSPEVDRENSPLHF TGTGCCAGCAGCCCGGAGGTGGACAGGGAGAATTCACCCCTCCACTTT
TRBJ2-4 . TRBV7-9 TRBD1 CASSSGTEGNIQYF TGTGCCAGCAGCTCCGGGACAGAAGGAAACATTCAGTACTTC
TRBJ1-6 . TRBV11-2 . CASSALTGVSYNSPLHF TGTGCCAGCAGCGCCCTAACAGGAGTCTCCTATAATTCACCCCTCCACTTT
TRBJ1-5 . TRBV28 TRBD1 CASSLSGGGYQPQHF TGTGCCAGCAGTTTATCAGGGGGCGGATATCAGCCCCAGCATTTT
TRBJ2-4 . TRBV11-2 . CASSLSDRNIQYF TGTGCCAGCAGCTTAAGTGACAGAAACATTCAGTACTTC
TRBJ1-1 . TRBV5-5 . CAIHSPNTEAFF TGTGCCATCCACAGTCCGAACACTGAAGCTTTCTTT
TRBJ1-2 . TRBV28 TRBD1 CATEGRQGWDYGYTF TGTGCCACCGAGGGCCGACAGGGTTGGGACTATGGCTACACCTTC
TRBJ1-1 . TRBV5-1 . CASSSPSSEAFF TGCGCCAGCAGCTCCCCGTCGTCTGAAGCTTTCTTT
TRBJ2-7 . TRBV28 . CASELDYEQYF TGTGCCAGTGAACTAGACTACGAGCAGTACTTC
TRBJ1-2 few TRBV6-5 . CASSYGRDYGYTF TGTGCCAGCAGTTACGGCAGGGACTATGGCTACACCTTC
TRBJ1-1 . TRBV7-9 . CASSLGSTGAFF TGTGCCAGCAGCTTAGGGTCCACGGGAGCTTTCTTT
TRBJ2-6 . TRBV11-2 TRBD2 CASSLTSGVRSGANVLTF TGTGCCAGCAGCTTAACTAGCGGGGTTCGCTCTGGGGCCAACGTCCTGACTTTC
TRBJ2-4 . TRBV28 TRBD1 CASGTGSLAKNIQYF TGTGCCAGCGGGACAGGGAGTTTAGCCAAAAACATTCAGTACTTC
TRBJ1-4 . TRBV18 . CASSPRDTDSPTNEKLFF TGTGCCAGCTCACCAAGGGACACGGATAGTCCAACTAATGAAAAACTGTTTTTT
TRBJ2-1 . TRBV6-6 . CASSYRGGLEQFF TGTGCCAGCAGTTACAGGGGGGGGTTGGAGCAGTTCTTC
TRBJ1-2 . TRBV2 . CASSLAGNYGYTF TGTGCCAGCTCCCTGGCAGGCAACTATGGCTACACCTTC
TRBJ1-4 . TRBV4-1 TRBD1 CASSQIGTGVEKLFF TGCGCCAGCAGCCAAATCGGGACAGGGGTTGAAAAACTGTTTTTT
TRBJ1-4 . TRBV5-1 TRBD1 CASSPDRGREKLFF TGCGCCAGCAGCCCGGACAGGGGGCGGGAAAAACTGTTTTTT